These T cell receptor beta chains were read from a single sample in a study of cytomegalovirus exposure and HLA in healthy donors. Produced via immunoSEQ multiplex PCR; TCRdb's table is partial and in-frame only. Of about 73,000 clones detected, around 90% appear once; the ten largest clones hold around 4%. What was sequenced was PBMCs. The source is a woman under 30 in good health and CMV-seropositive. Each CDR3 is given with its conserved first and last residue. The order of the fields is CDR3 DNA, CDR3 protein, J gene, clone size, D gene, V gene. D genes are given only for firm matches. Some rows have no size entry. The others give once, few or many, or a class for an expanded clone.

CDR3nt: TGTGCCAGCAGCCCCCGGGAGAGTGAAAAACTGTTTTTT
CDR3aa: CASSPRESEKLFF
j_gene: TRBJ1-4
abundance: .
d_gene: .
v_gene: TRBV6-5

CDR3nt: TGTGCCAGCAGCGTAGAACTCGGACAGGGCCATAATGAAAAACTGTTTTTT
CDR3aa: CASSVELGQGHNEKLFF
j_gene: TRBJ1-4
abundance: .
d_gene: TRBD1
v_gene: TRBV9

CDR3nt: TGTGCCAGTAGTATCCCCGGGAGTGGGAACACTGAAGCTTTCTTT
CDR3aa: CASSIPGSGNTEAFF
j_gene: TRBJ1-1
abundance: .
d_gene: .
v_gene: TRBV19

CDR3nt: TGTGCCAGCAGCAAACGACAGGGGAGCTCCTACGAGCAGTACTTC
CDR3aa: CASSKRQGSSYEQYF
j_gene: TRBJ2-7
abundance: .
d_gene: .
v_gene: TRBV21-1

CDR3nt: TGTGCCAGCAGCGGTGAATCCGGGAACAGGGGGCGCACGAACACTGAAGCTTTCTTT
CDR3aa: CASSGESGNRGRTNTEAFF
j_gene: TRBJ1-1
abundance: .
d_gene: TRBD1
v_gene: TRBV9

CDR3nt: TGCGCCACCTCACTGACAGGAGAATCCAACTATGGCTACACCTTC
CDR3aa: CATSLTGESNYGYTF
j_gene: TRBJ1-2
abundance: few
d_gene: .
v_gene: TRBV4-1

CDR3nt: TGCAGTGCTAGCGGCACAGATACGCAGTATTTT
CDR3aa: CSASGTDTQYF
j_gene: TRBJ2-3
abundance: few
d_gene: .
v_gene: TRBV20-1

CDR3nt: TGTGCCACCGTAGGACTAACCTACGAGCAGTACTTC
CDR3aa: CATVGLTYEQYF
j_gene: TRBJ2-7
abundance: .
d_gene: .
v_gene: TRBV10-3

CDR3nt: TGTGCCAGCAGCTTTGACAGCCACTATAATTCACCCCTCCACTTT
CDR3aa: CASSFDSHYNSPLHF
j_gene: TRBJ1-6
abundance: .
d_gene: .
v_gene: TRBV7-2

CDR3nt: TGTGCCAGCAGCCAAGACGCAACAGGGCCCTACAATGAGCAGTTCTTC
CDR3aa: CASSQDATGPYNEQFF
j_gene: TRBJ2-1
abundance: .
d_gene: .
v_gene: TRBV4-2

CDR3nt: TGCGCCAGCAGCTTGACAGGGGGCTCTGGGGCCAACGTCCTGACTTTC
CDR3aa: CASSLTGGSGANVLTF
j_gene: TRBJ2-6
abundance: .
d_gene: TRBD1
v_gene: TRBV5-1

CDR3nt: TGCGCCAGCAGCAGCTCCGGGACAGGGTGGACTGAAGCTTTCTTT
CDR3aa: CASSSSGTGWTEAFF
j_gene: TRBJ1-1
abundance: .
d_gene: TRBD1
v_gene: TRBV5-1

CDR3nt: TGTGCCAGCAGCCAGAGGCGGGCCGCGGAGACCCAGTACTTC
CDR3aa: CASSQRRAAETQYF
j_gene: TRBJ2-5
abundance: .
d_gene: .
v_gene: TRBV7-8

CDR3nt: TGTGCCAGCAGCATTTCAGGGGACTCTGGAAACACCATATATTTT
CDR3aa: CASSISGDSGNTIYF
j_gene: TRBJ1-3
abundance: .
d_gene: .
v_gene: TRBV7-2

CDR3nt: TGCGCCAGCACGTCGCAGGGATCGACAGATACGCAGTATTTT
CDR3aa: CASTSQGSTDTQYF
j_gene: TRBJ2-3
abundance: .
d_gene: .
v_gene: TRBV5-1

CDR3nt: TGTGCCAGCTCACCAGCCAGTCGCGAGCAGTTCTTC
CDR3aa: CASSPASREQFF
j_gene: TRBJ2-1
abundance: .
d_gene: .
v_gene: TRBV18

CDR3nt: TGCGCCAGCAGCTTGGGGGGACAGGACTACGAGCAGTACTTC
CDR3aa: CASSLGGQDYEQYF
j_gene: TRBJ2-7
abundance: once
d_gene: TRBD1
v_gene: TRBV5-1

CDR3nt: TGCGCCAGCAGCCAAGGCAGGACTGAAGCTTTCTTT
CDR3aa: CASSQGRTEAFF
j_gene: TRBJ1-1
abundance: .
d_gene: .
v_gene: TRBV4-3

CDR3nt: TGTGCCAGCAGTTATTCCCGGACAGGGGGCGATGGCTACACCTTC
CDR3aa: CASSYSRTGGDGYTF
j_gene: TRBJ1-2
abundance: .
d_gene: TRBD1
v_gene: TRBV6-5

CDR3nt: TGTGCCAGTCGACAGGGGGATAGAGAAAAACTGTTTTTT
CDR3aa: CASRQGDREKLFF
j_gene: TRBJ1-4
abundance: .
d_gene: TRBD1
v_gene: TRBV6-5

CDR3nt: TGTGCCATCAGTGAATCCCCGGGACAAGCCTATAACTATGGCTACACCTTC
CDR3aa: CAISESPGQAYNYGYTF
j_gene: TRBJ1-2
abundance: .
d_gene: .
v_gene: TRBV10-3

CDR3nt: TGTGCCAGCAGCTTGTCGGCGGGAGTCCCCTACGAGCAGTACTTC
CDR3aa: CASSLSAGVPYEQYF
j_gene: TRBJ2-7
abundance: .
d_gene: TRBD2
v_gene: TRBV11-2